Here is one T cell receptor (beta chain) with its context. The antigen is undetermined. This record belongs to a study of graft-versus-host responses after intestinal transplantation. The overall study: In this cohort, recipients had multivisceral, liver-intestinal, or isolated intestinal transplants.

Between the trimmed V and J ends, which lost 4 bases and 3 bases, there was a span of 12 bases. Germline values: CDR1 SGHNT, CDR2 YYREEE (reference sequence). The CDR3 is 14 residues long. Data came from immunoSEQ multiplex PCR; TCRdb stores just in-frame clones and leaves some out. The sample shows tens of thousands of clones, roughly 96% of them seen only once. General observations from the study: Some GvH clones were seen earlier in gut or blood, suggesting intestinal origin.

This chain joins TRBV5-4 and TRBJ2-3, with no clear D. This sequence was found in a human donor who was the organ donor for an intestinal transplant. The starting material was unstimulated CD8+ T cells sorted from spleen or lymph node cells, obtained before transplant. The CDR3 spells CASSPGARTDTQYF. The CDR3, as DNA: TGTGCCAGCAGCCCTGGTGCACGGACAGATACGCAGTATTTT.